This T cell receptor (beta chain) was captured by sequencing in a study of OX40 agonist ivuxolimab in advanced cancers. On the study more broadly: Dosing consisted of intravenous ivuxolimab at 0.01 to 10 mg/kg every 2 weeks. Partial responses, seen in three patients, involved one hepatocellular carcinoma and two cutaneous melanomas.

Assay used: immunoSEQ multiplex PCR; TCRdb lists only in-frame clones, some missing. The sample has about 7,800 clones, roughly 73% seen once; the top ten hold roughly 60%. Whole-study results and caveats: Averaged across samples, CD8+ T cells carried more expanded clones than CD4+ did.

Germline V gene lookup returns CDR1 SGHAT and CDR2 FQNNGV. The CDR3 consists of 14 residues. V shed 4 bases and J 12 bases; nucleotides not matched to a gene: 12. Points on this clone: Its matching antigen is unknown.

The chain uses TRBV11-2 and TRBJ1-1, with 9 bases fitting TRBD1. The TCR sequence derives from an adult with an advanced solid tumor such as melanoma, head and neck, liver or kidney cancer. The sample here was CD4+ or CD8+ T cells sorted from blood, taken in a trial of the OX40 agonist ivuxolimab. The CDR3, as DNA: TGTGCCAGCAGCTCCCGACAGGGGGAAAGAGTATCTTTCTTT. Amino acids: CASSSRQGERVSFF.